This T cell receptor beta chain emerged from a study of blood T cell repertoires in COVID-19. Study summary: Samples of COVID-19 (acute and convalescent) were obtained from the United States, Italy and Spain.

The V end was cut by 3 bases, the J end by 0 bases, with 12 bases between. The CDR3 spans 15 residues. Germline loops: CDR1 DFQATT, CDR2 SNEGSKA (reference sequence). Measured with immunoSEQ multiplex PCR; TCRdb has only the in-frame clones, and not every one. The sample holds roughly 300,000 clones; around 85% are singletons and the top ten take more than 1.4%. The TCR comes from a human donor with COVID-19, enrolled during active disease. The donor label of this sample is uncertain. Sequencing was done on a sample of peripheral blood. The chain is built from TRBV20-1 and TRBJ2-1; D is perhaps TRBD2 (6 bases). The CDR3 DNA reads TGCAGTGCTAGTCGGGCGGGAAGCTCCTACAATGAGCAGTTCTTC. Its protein is CSASRAGSSYNEQFF.